A selection of T cell receptor beta chains follows, all from one sample in a study of vaccination and CD4 T cells after COVID-19. Using its own MiXCR run on the PCR reads, TCRdb lists one record per CDR3 protein. Seen here are about 21,000 distinct CDR3 sequences, approximately 57% observed once, and the top ten hold 8.5% to 10%. The antigens for these receptors are not known. The sequenced sample was CD4+ T cells from blood, cultured in vitro, obtained after SARS-CoV-2 vaccination. These receptors were obtained from a human donor who had recovered from COVID-19. Both conserved end residues are part of each CDR3. A D gene is named only where the DNA matches it firmly. Size values are once, few and many counts, or a class for expanded clones, and some rows have none.

D: TRBD1
J: TRBJ1-5
V: TRBV19
size: NA
DNA: TGTGCCAGTAGCCACGGGGGGACAGGGGGATATAGCAATCAGCCCCAGCATTTT
CDR3: CASSHGGTGGYSNQPQHF

D: TRBD1
J: TRBJ2-2
V: TRBV5-1
size: NA
DNA: TGCGCCAGCAGCTTCACGGGACAGGGGAGGTCCGGGGAGCTGTTTTTT
CDR3: CASSFTGQGRSGELFF

D: NA
J: TRBJ2-3
V: TRBV5-1
size: NA
DNA: TGCGCCAGCAGCCCGGGACCTGGCACAGATACGCAGTATTTT
CDR3: CASSPGPGTDTQYF

D: TRBD1
J: TRBJ1-1
V: TRBV5-4
size: NA
DNA: TGTGCCAGCAGCTCGCCCGGGACAGGGGGGAACACTGAAGCTTTCTTT
CDR3: CASSSPGTGGNTEAFF

D: TRBD1
J: TRBJ2-7
V: TRBV15
size: NA
DNA: TGTGCCACCAGCAGAGGGTCGCCGGGACAGGGGATCTACGAGCAGTACTTC
CDR3: CATSRGSPGQGIYEQYF

D: NA
J: TRBJ2-7
V: TRBV25-1
size: NA
DNA: TGTGCCAGCGCTATTCTCTCCGAGCAGTACTTC
CDR3: CASAILSEQYF

D: TRBD2
J: TRBJ2-3
V: TRBV2
size: NA
DNA: TGTGCCAGCAACTTAGCGGGGGTAGATACGCAGTATTTT
CDR3: CASNLAGVDTQYF

D: TRBD2
J: TRBJ2-5
V: TRBV7-9
size: NA
DNA: TGTGCCATCAGCTTTCTAGCGGGGGATGGACAGGAGACCCAGTACTTC
CDR3: CAISFLAGDGQETQYF

D: TRBD1
J: TRBJ1-2
V: TRBV5-1
size: NA
DNA: TGCGCCAGCGGACAGACAGGGGGCAGCTATGGCTACACCTTC
CDR3: CASGQTGGSYGYTF

D: NA
J: TRBJ1-1
V: TRBV6-1
size: once
DNA: TGTGCCAGCAGACCGCCCCGACAGGAGATTAACACTGAAGCTTTCTTT
CDR3: CASRPPRQEINTEAFF

D: TRBD2
J: TRBJ2-1
V: TRBV6-4
size: NA
DNA: TGTGCCAGCAGTCCAGCGGGGGGGGTGTACAATGAGCAGTTCTTC
CDR3: CASSPAGGVYNEQFF

D: NA
J: TRBJ1-3
V: TRBV27
size: NA
DNA: TGTGCCAGCAGTTTATCTGCAGGGGTAGGAAACACCATATATTTT
CDR3: CASSLSAGVGNTIYF

D: NA
J: TRBJ1-1
V: TRBV27
size: NA
DNA: TGTGCCAGCAGACCAGGACCGGCCCCCACGGCTTTCTTT
CDR3: CASRPGPAPTAFF

D: TRBD2
J: TRBJ2-1
V: TRBV20-1
size: few
DNA: TGCAGTGCTAGAAAGCTAGCGGGAGGGAATGAGCAGTTCTTC
CDR3: CSARKLAGGNEQFF

D: NA
J: TRBJ1-3
V: TRBV7-2
size: NA
DNA: TGTGCCAGCAGCCCTGCAGGGCGCGGAAACACCATATATTTT
CDR3: CASSPAGRGNTIYF

D: NA
J: TRBJ1-4
V: TRBV7-2
size: NA
DNA: TGTGCCAGCAGCTCCGAGGTCGGGCGGGATGAAAAACTGTTTTTT
CDR3: CASSSEVGRDEKLFF

D: TRBD1
J: TRBJ1-5
V: TRBV19
size: NA
DNA: TGTGCCAGTAGTAGACACCGGGACAGGGGCAATCAGCCCCAGCATTTT
CDR3: CASSRHRDRGNQPQHF

D: TRBD2
J: TRBJ2-3
V: TRBV7-2
size: NA
DNA: TGTGCCAGCCAACGGGTAGCGGGAGCTTATTCAGATACGCAGTATTTT
CDR3: CASQRVAGAYSDTQYF

D: NA
J: TRBJ1-5
V: TRBV6-1
size: few
DNA: TGTGCCAGCAGTGTCACGAATCAGCCCCAGCATTTT
CDR3: CASSVTNQPQHF

D: NA
J: TRBJ2-7
V: TRBV7-6
size: NA
DNA: TGTGCCAGCAGCACCCCCCTGTCGCCGGGGTTTGGGGCATACGAGCAGTACTTC
CDR3: CASSTPLSPGFGAYEQYF

D: NA
J: TRBJ1-6
V: TRBV5-1
size: NA
DNA: TGCGCCAGCAGCACCCGGCAGGATTCACCCCTCCACTTT
CDR3: CASSTRQDSPLHF

D: NA
J: TRBJ2-5
V: TRBV5-1
size: NA
DNA: TGCGCCAGCAGCTTGGCTCCGCTGGGTACCGGGTGGGAGACCCAGTACTTC
CDR3: CASSLAPLGTGWETQYF

D: NA
J: TRBJ2-5
V: TRBV12-3/TRBV12-4
size: NA
DNA: TGTGCCAGCACCCGAGGGGGCGGGGGCCAAGAGACCCAGTACTTC
CDR3: CASTRGGGGQETQYF

D: NA
J: TRBJ2-2
V: TRBV20-1
size: NA
DNA: TGCAGTGCAAATGGGGGCACCGGGGAGCTGTTTTTT
CDR3: CSANGGTGELFF

D: TRBD2
J: TRBJ2-2
V: TRBV27
size: NA
DNA: TGTGCCAGCGGGGGTCTAGCGGGGTACACCGGGGAGCTGTTTTTT
CDR3: CASGGLAGYTGELFF

D: NA
J: TRBJ2-2
V: TRBV6-4
size: NA
DNA: TGTGCCAGCAGTGAGTTCCAGGGTCCCACCGGGGAGCTGTTTTTT
CDR3: CASSEFQGPTGELFF

D: NA
J: TRBJ1-5
V: TRBV12-3/TRBV12-4
size: NA
DNA: TGTGCCAGCAGTTTCTCCGCAGGTCGTCAGCCCCAGCATTTT
CDR3: CASSFSAGRQPQHF

D: NA
J: TRBJ1-2
V: TRBV30
size: NA
DNA: TGTGCCTGGAGTGTCGGCAGGGCCAGAACTAACTATGGCTACACCTTC
CDR3: CAWSVGRARTNYGYTF

D: TRBD1
J: TRBJ2-1
V: TRBV7-2
size: NA
DNA: TGTGCCAGCAGCCTAAAGACAGGGATCCAGCAGTTCTTC
CDR3: CASSLKTGIQQFF

D: NA
J: TRBJ1-6
V: TRBV6-2/TRBV6-3
size: NA
DNA: TGTGCCAGCAGTGCCGGTGGAGGCTCCTATAATTCACCCCTCCACTTT
CDR3: CASSAGGGSYNSPLHF